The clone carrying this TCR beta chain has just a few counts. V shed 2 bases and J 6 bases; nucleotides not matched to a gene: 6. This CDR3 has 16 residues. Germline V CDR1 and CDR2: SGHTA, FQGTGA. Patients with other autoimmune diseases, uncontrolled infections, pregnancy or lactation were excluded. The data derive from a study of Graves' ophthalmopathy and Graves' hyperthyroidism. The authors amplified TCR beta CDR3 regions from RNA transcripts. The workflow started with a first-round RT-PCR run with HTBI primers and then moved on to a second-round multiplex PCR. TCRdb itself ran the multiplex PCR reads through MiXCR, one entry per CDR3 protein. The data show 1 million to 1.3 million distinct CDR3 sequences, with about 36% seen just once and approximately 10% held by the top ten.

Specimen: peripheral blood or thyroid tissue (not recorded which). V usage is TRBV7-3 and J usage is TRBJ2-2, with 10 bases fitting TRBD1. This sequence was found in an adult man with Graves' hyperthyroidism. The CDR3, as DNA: TGTGCCAGCAGCTTATTTGGACAGGGGGTTTCCGGGGAGCTGTTTTTT. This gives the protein CASSLFGQGVSGELFF.